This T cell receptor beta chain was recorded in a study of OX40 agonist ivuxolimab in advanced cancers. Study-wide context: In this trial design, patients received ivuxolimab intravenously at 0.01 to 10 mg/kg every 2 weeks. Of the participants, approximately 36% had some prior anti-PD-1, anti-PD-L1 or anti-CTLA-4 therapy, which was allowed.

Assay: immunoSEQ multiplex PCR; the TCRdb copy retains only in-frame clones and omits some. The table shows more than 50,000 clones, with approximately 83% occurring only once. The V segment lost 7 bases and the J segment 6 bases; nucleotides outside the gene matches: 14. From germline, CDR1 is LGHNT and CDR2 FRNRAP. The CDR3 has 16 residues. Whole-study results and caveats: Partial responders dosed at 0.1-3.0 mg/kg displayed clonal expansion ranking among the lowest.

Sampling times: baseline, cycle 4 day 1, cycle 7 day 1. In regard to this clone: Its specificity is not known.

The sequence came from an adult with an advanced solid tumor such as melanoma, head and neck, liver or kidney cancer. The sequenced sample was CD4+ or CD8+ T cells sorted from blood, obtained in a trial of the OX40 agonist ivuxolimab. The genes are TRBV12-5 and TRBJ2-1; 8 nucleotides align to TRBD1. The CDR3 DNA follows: TGTGCTAGTGCCCCCGCGGACAGGGAGGTGCGCAATGAGCAGTTCTTC. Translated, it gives CASAPADREVRNEQFF.